What follows are 31 T cell receptor beta chains derived from one specimen sequenced in a study of T cell responses to AZD1222 COVID-19 vaccine. Produced via immunoSEQ multiplex PCR; TCRdb's table is partial and in-frame only. This sample carries about 150,000 clones, over 75% of them seen once, and the ten largest clones take approximately 5.6%. Sample: peripheral blood, taken 28 days after the second dose of the MenACWY control vaccine. These receptors were collected from an adult who received the MenACWY meningococcal vaccine as a control.

The V and J genes are TRBV5-1 and TRBJ1-2, with D possibly TRBD1 on 6 matching bases. The CDR3 is 13 amino acids. The germline V and J ends were trimmed by 4 bases and 8 bases, with 15 bases remaining between them. Per the germline V gene, CDR1 is SGHRS and CDR2 is YFSETQ. The CDR3, as DNA: TGCGCCAGCAGCCCGGGGGCGGCGGTGGGCTACACCTTC. Residues: CASSPGAAVGYTF.

The genes are TRBV7-9 and TRBJ2-3; 10 bases are shared with TRBD2. The CDR3 has 15 residues. Unmatched junction bases numbered 4, after V lost 5 bases and J lost 2 bases. Per germline, CDR1 SEHNR and CDR2 FQNEAQ (reference sequence). CDR3 in DNA: TGTGCCAGCAGCCCTGGGACTAGCGACACAGATACGCAGTATTTT. Its protein product is CASSPGTSDTDTQYF. The variable domain in full, with the rest retrieved from reference TRBV7-9 and TRBJ2-3, is DTGVSQNPRHKITKRGQNVTFRCDPISEHNRLYWYRQTLGQGPEFLTYFQNEAQLEKSRLLSDRFSAERPKGSFSTLEIQRTEQGDSAMYLCASSPGTSDTDTQYFGPGTRLTVL.

The gene calls are TRBV15 and TRBJ1-2, with D perhaps matching TRBD1 (6 bases). In germline, CDR1 is LNHNV, CDR2 YYDKDF (reference sequence). This CDR3 contains 15 residues. Deletions cut 3 bases from V and 2 bases from J, with 13 bases between. The CDR3 sequence: CATSSFGQYNYGYTF. The DNA of the CDR3 is TGTGCCACCAGCAGTTTTGGACAGTACAACTATGGCTACACCTTC.

V is TRBV5-1 and J is TRBJ1-2; 9 bases agree with TRBD1. Germline lookup yields CDR1 SGHRS and CDR2 YFSETQ. Trimming cost V 2 bases and J 4 bases; bases outside gene matches: 9. This CDR3 region has 16 residues. This chain's CDR3 is CASSFFRQGVSYGYTF. The CDR3 nucleotides read TGCGCCAGCAGCTTTTTTAGACAGGGGGTTAGCTATGGCTACACCTTC.

V is TRBV7-8 and J is TRBJ1-2; weak D call: TRBD1 (6 bases). CDR1 and CDR2 (germline): SGHVS, FQNEAQ. The CDR3 contains 14 residues. V was shortened by 2 bases and J by 6 bases, with 13 bases between the two germline ends. CDR3 coding DNA: TGTGCCAGCAGCTTAATCAGGGGAGGCGATGGCTACACCTTC. Amino acids: CASSLIRGGDGYTF.

This clone came up a few times. The CDR3 coding sequence is TGTGCCACCAGTATGGGGAGCTCCTACAATGAGCAGTTCTTC. Protein product: CATSMGSSYNEQFF. This chain joins TRBV24-1 and TRBJ2-1; the D gene is possibly TRBD2 (5 bases). The germline gives CDR1 KGHDR, CDR2 SFDVKD. Trimming took off 6 bases at V and 0 bases at J, with 8 bases between the two ends. This CDR3 contains 14 residues.

This rearrangement joins TRBV4-3 to TRBJ1-3, with D tentatively TRBD1 (5 bases). From germline, CDR1 is LGHNA and CDR2 YSLEER. The V end lost 1 base, the J end lost 7 bases, and 17 bases lay between the germline ends. CDR3 size: 16 residues. The CDR3 DNA sequence: TGCGCCAGCAGCCAAGCCCGGGACGAAGGCTGGAACACCATATATTTT. Encoded protein: CASSQARDEGWNTIYF.

This chain joins TRBV18 and TRBJ1-2; D unclear. Germline V gene data show CDR1 as KGHSH and CDR2 as LQKENI. The CDR3 has 12 residues. V was trimmed by 6 bases and J by 6 bases, leaving 11 bases between them. The CDR3 is CASSSGEDGYTF. In nucleotides, the CDR3 is TGTGCCAGCTCGTCCGGGGAAGATGGCTACACCTTC. The entire variable domain, with the rest obtained from reference TRBV18 and TRBJ1-2, is as follows: NAGVMQNPRHLVRRRGQEARLRCSPMKGHSHVYWYRQLPEEGLKFMVYLQKENIIDESGMPKERFSAEFPKEGPSILRIQQVVRGDSAAYFCASSSGEDGYTFGSGTRLTVV.

CDR3 DNA sequence: TGTGCCAGCAGTTCCGAAGGGACCGGTGGGAACACCATATATTTT. Translating it yields CASSSEGTGGNTIYF. This chain uses TRBV6-2 or TRBV6-3 with TRBJ1-3; possible D gene TRBD1, 5 bases. The CDR3 is 15 residues long. Germline CDR1 reads MNHEY; CDR2 reads SVGEGT. V lost 4 bases and J lost 7, with 17 bases in between.

This chain joins TRBV7-2 and TRBJ2-2; the D gene is possibly TRBD1 (5 bases). Germline V CDR1 and CDR2: SGHTA, FQGNSA. Between the trimmed V and J ends, which lost 1 base and 5 bases, there was a span of 8 bases. This CDR3 is 14 amino acids long. CDR3 DNA: TGTGCCAGCAGCTTAGTTAGGGGTACCGGGGAGCTGTTTTTT. It codes for CASSLVRGTGELFF.

V is TRBV11-3 and J is TRBJ1-6, with D possibly being TRBD1 (5 bases). From germline, CDR1 is SGHNT and CDR2 YENEEA. V was shortened by 5 bases and J by 4 bases, with 18 bases between the two germline ends. The CDR3 is 17 residues long. The CDR3 here is CASSQDKVGPYNSPLHF. CDR3 coding DNA: TGTGCCAGCAGCCAGGACAAGGTTGGACCTTATAATTCACCCCTCCACTTT.

The chain has TRBV7-2 and TRBJ2-4; 10 bases align to TRBD2. CDR3 length equals 17 residues. Germline lookup yields CDR1 SGHTA and CDR2 FQGNSA. Trimming cost V 0 bases and J 5 bases; bases outside gene matches: 7. This CDR3 reads CASSLAPEREGQNIQYF. CDR3 nucleotide sequence: TGTGCCAGCAGCTTAGCGCCCGAGCGGGAGGGCCAAAACATTCAGTACTTC.

This clone has just a few counts. The sample carries other DNA sequences with the same CDR3. The V call is TRBV9, the J call TRBJ2-7; 7 bases fit TRBD2. CDR1 and CDR2 from the germline V gene are SGDLS and YYNGEE. The CDR3 is 15 amino acids. J was trimmed by 3 bases and V by 0 bases; bases with no gene match: 6. The CDR3: CASSVGASGLYEQYF. The CDR3 region has the DNA TGTGCCAGCAGCGTAGGGGCTAGCGGCCTCTACGAGCAGTACTTC. Using reference TRBV9 and TRBJ2-7 for the parts outside the CDR3, the full variable domain is DSGVTQTPKHLITATGQRVTLRCSPRSGDLSVYWYQQSLDQGLQFLIQYYNGEERAKGNILERFSAQQFPDLHSELNLSSLELGDSALYFCASSVGASGLYEQYFGPGTRLTVT.

The chain uses TRBV6-2 or TRBV6-3 and TRBJ2-5; TRBD2 aligns across 8 bases. CDR1 is MNHEY and CDR2 is SVGEGT in the germline V gene. The V segment lost 2 bases and the J segment 5 bases; nucleotides outside the gene matches: 4. The CDR3 length is 14 residues. The CDR3 coding sequence is TGTGCCAGCAGTTACGGTAGCGGGGTGGAGACCCAGTACTTC. Translated: CASSYGSGVETQYF.

This clone was seen once. The chain couples TRBV4-2 to TRBJ1-3; D is ambiguous. The CDR3 consists of 16 residues. Germline V gene lookup returns CDR1 LGHNA and CDR2 YNFKEQ. Trimming stripped 5 bases from V and 2 bases from J, with 16 bases between. This chain's CDR3 is CASSGSRGLTGNTIYF. The CDR3 nucleotides read TGTGCCAGCAGCGGAAGCCGGGGTCTAACTGGAAACACCATATATTTT.

The rearrangement uses TRBV9 and TRBJ1-3; weak D call: TRBD1 (6 bases). Germline values: CDR1 SGDLS, CDR2 YYNGEE. V dropped 0 bases and J dropped 3 bases, with 10 bases sitting between them. This CDR3 is built from 15 residues. The CDR3 nucleotides read TGTGCCAGCAGCGTAGGGGGGGCGCGTGGAAACACCATATATTTT. Amino acids: CASSVGGARGNTIYF.

In this sample, this clone turned up once. This chain joins TRBV29-1 and TRBJ2-1, with D perhaps matching TRBD2 (5 bases). CDR3 length: 11 amino acids. CDR1 SQVTM and CDR2 ANQGSEA come from the germline V gene. The CDR3 region is CTSRVGNEQFF. CDR3 DNA: TGCACCTCGAGGGTAGGAAATGAGCAGTTCTTC.

Only a few counts were recorded for this clone. This sequence joins TRBV7-6 and TRBJ1-5; 7 bases are a match to TRBD1. The V segment lost 5 bases and the J segment 1 base; nucleotides outside the gene matches: 5. The CDR3 is made up of 15 amino acids. Looked up from germline, CDR1 is SGHVS and CDR2 is FNYEAQ. The CDR3 DNA sequence: TGTGCCAGCAGCCGTTTGACAGGGAGCAATCAGCCCCAGCATTTT. It specifies CASSRLTGSNQPQHF. Complete variable domain (other parts from reference TRBV7-6 and TRBJ1-5): GAGVSQSPRYKVTKRGQDVALRCDPISGHVSLYWYRQALGQGPEFLTYFNYEAQQDKSGLPNDRFSAERPEGSISTLTIQRTEQRDSAMYRCASSRLTGSNQPQHFGDGTRLSIL.

The chain couples TRBV6-5 to TRBJ2-5; D might be TRBD2 (7 bases). Germline V gives CDR1 MNHEY, CDR2 SVGAGI. Trimming took off 9 bases at V and 4 bases at J, with 18 bases between the two ends. CDR3 length equals 14 residues. CDR3 DNA: TGTGCCAGTACGGAAGGGGGGGCGGGAGAGACCCAGTACTTC. Its protein is CASTEGGAGETQYF.

The CDR3 nucleotides read TGTGCCAGCAGCCCCAGGACTAGCGGGGGAGAGACCCAGTACTTC. Amino acids: CASSPRTSGGETQYF. The V and J genes are TRBV7-9 and TRBJ2-5; 13 positions match TRBD2. The CDR3 spans 15 residues. Looked up from germline, CDR1 is SEHNR and CDR2 is FQNEAQ (reference sequence). J was trimmed by 4 bases and V by 5 bases; bases with no gene match: 4.

J is TRBJ1-1 and V is TRBV5-1, with no clear D. The CDR3 has 14 amino acids. Germline CDR1 reads SGHRS; CDR2 reads YFSETQ. V lost 1 base and J lost 1, with 8 bases in between. The CDR3 nucleotides read TGCGCCAGCAGCTTGCGGCAGCAGAACACTGAAGCTTTCTTT. This codes for CASSLRQQNTEAFF.

The chain is built from TRBV11-3 and TRBJ2-1; D uncertain. Trimming took 3 bases from V and 4 from J, leaving 10 bases between them. The germline gives CDR1 SGHNT, CDR2 YENEEA. This CDR3 is 14 amino acids long. The CDR3 region is CASSFFDSYNEQFF. The CDR3 DNA is TGTGCCAGCAGCTTCTTCGATTCGTACAATGAGCAGTTCTTC.

The chain has TRBV10-3 and TRBJ2-5, with D hard to call. Germline values: CDR1 ENHRY, CDR2 SYGVKD. The CDR3 is made up of 13 amino acids. Trimming removed 0 bases from V and 4 bases from J, with 6 bases in between. CDR3 protein: CAISESIGETQYF. CDR3 nucleotide sequence: TGTGCCATCAGTGAGTCTATCGGAGAGACCCAGTACTTC.

The V gene is TRBV19, the J gene TRBJ1-5; TRBD1 agrees at 9 bases. Germline loops: CDR1 LNHDA, CDR2 SQIVND (reference sequence). V was clipped by 7 bases and J by 0 bases; unmatched bases: 4. The CDR3 is 15 amino acids. The CDR3 region has the DNA TGTGCCAGTATCAGGACAGGGGATAGCAATCAGCCCCAGCATTTT. Protein: CASIRTGDSNQPQHF.

The rearrangement uses TRBV7-9 and TRBJ1-5; tentatively, D is TRBD1 (6 bases). The length of the CDR3 is 14 residues. Germline CDR1 is SEHNR and CDR2 is FQNEAQ (reference sequence). Trimming left V 6 bases short and J 1 base short, with 10 bases between. The CDR3 DNA reads TGTGCCAGCAGTCAACAGGGAAGCAATCAGCCCCAGCATTTT. This codes for CASSQQGSNQPQHF.

The chain has TRBV5-6 and TRBJ1-4, with 10 bases lining up with TRBD1. V dropped 4 bases and J dropped 5; count of bases not matched to a gene: 11. Germline V gives CDR1 SGHDT, CDR2 YYEEEE. This CDR3 is built from 17 residues. The CDR3 loop reads CASSQKGETGGNEKLFF. The CDR3 DNA sequence: TGTGCCAGCAGCCAAAAAGGAGAGACAGGGGGCAATGAAAAACTGTTTTTT.

V and J are TRBV6-2 or TRBV6-3 and TRBJ2-1; D is perhaps TRBD2 (6 bases). V shed 4 bases and J shed 3 bases, with 13 bases lying between them. Germline V gives CDR1 MNHEY, CDR2 SVGEGT. There are 15 residues in the CDR3. Here the CDR3 DNA reads TGTGCCAGCAGTTCTAGCGCCCGTCACTACAATGAGCAGTTCTTC. Translation gives CASSSSARHYNEQFF.

In DNA, the CDR3 is TGTGCCAGCAGTGAGCCGGACAATCCTGGAAACACCATATATTTT. Its protein is CASSEPDNPGNTIYF. The chain recombines TRBV6-2 or TRBV6-3 with TRBJ1-3, with D perhaps TRBD1 (5 bases). CDR1 and CDR2 (germline): MNHEY, SVGEGT. The CDR3 totals 15 residues. The germline V and J ends were trimmed by 5 bases and 2 bases, with 13 bases remaining between them.

This clone was seen a handful of times. The rearrangement uses TRBV5-6 and TRBJ2-6, with D possibly matching TRBD2 (6 bases). The CDR3 loop spans 13 amino acids. V lost 4 bases to trimming and J lost 12 bases, with 14 bases between them. CDR1 SGHDT and CDR2 YYEEEE come from the germline V gene. CDR3 residues: CASSPRAEGVLTF. The CDR3 region has the DNA TGTGCCAGCAGCCCCCGGGCGGAGGGCGTCCTGACTTTC.

Comments on this clone: One end of the junction does not line up with germline, which may come from a read error. V gene TRBV12-3 or TRBV12-4 combines with J gene TRBJ1-5, with D unresolved. The CDR3 has 12 residues. The CDR3 loop reads CASTVGGQPRHF. DNA of the CDR3: TGTGCCAGCACCGTAGGAGGTCAGCCCCGGCATTTT.

The chain links TRBV7-3 to TRBJ1-3; D perhaps matches TRBD1 (6 bases). The V gene lost 3 bases and the J gene lost 4 bases, with 16 bases spanning the gap. The CDR3 is 16 amino acids. Germline values: CDR1 SGHTA, CDR2 FQGTGA. The CDR3 region has the DNA TGTGCCAGCAGCTTCACCGGGACAATCCCAGGAAACACCATATATTTT. Translating it yields CASSFTGTIPGNTIYF.